These 12 T cell receptor beta chains share one sample of origin, sequenced in a study of T-cell memory formation after mild COVID-19. TCRdb re-analysed the 5' RACE reads in MiXCR, keeping a single row per CDR3 protein. The sample lists roughly 110,000 distinct CDR3 sequences, around 15% seen once, with 35% to 40% in the top ten. The specimen sequenced was PBMCs or a T cell subset sorted from them (not recorded which). These TCRs come from a young man who had mild COVID-19 (a few samples of this study predate the infection). Cell type and time point are not known.

CDR3 bases: TGTGCCAGCAGCCGGACAGGGTTTTGGGTGAACACTGAAGCTTTCTTT. It translates to CASSRTGFWVNTEAFF. This chain uses TRBV9 with TRBJ1-1; TRBD1 agrees at 8 bases. The CDR3 has 16 residues. Per the germline V gene, CDR1 is SGDLS and CDR2 is YYNGEE. V shed 4 bases and J 0 bases; nucleotides not matched to a gene: 8.

The J gene is TRBJ1-1, the V gene TRBV13, with D perhaps matching TRBD1 (5 bases). The CDR3 runs 15 residues. CDR1 and CDR2 from the germline V gene are PRHDT and FYEKMQ (reference sequence). V was trimmed by 5 bases and J by 0 bases, leaving 13 bases between them. This CDR3 reads CASSPSGGVNTEAFF. The CDR3 DNA is TGTGCCAGCAGCCCCTCGGGGGGGGTGAACACTGAAGCTTTCTTT.

This clonotype has ten or more counts. The chain joins TRBV20-1 to TRBJ1-1, with D possibly TRBD1 on 5 matching bases. Germline-derived CDR1 and CDR2 are DFQATT and SNEGSKA (reference sequence). Trimming took off 0 bases at V and 11 bases at J, with 13 bases between the two ends. The CDR3 covers 12 residues. The CDR3 coding sequence is TGCAGTGCTAGAGATCGCAGGGTAGTTGCTTTCTTT. It translates to CSARDRRVVAFF.

The chain employs TRBV2 and TRBJ2-1; no clear D. Trimming removed 10 bases from V and 3 bases from J, with 7 bases in between. The CDR3 totals 11 residues. Germline V gene data show CDR1 as SNHLY and CDR2 as FYNNEI. The CDR3 DNA is TGTGCCACCCTAGGCTACAATGAGCAGTTCTTC. It encodes CATLGYNEQFF.

The chain employs TRBV5-1 and TRBJ2-7; possible D gene TRBD1, 6 bases. Germline CDR1 SGHRS, CDR2 YFSETQ. Trimming shortened V by 0 bases and J by 2 bases, and 15 bases separated the two germline ends. The CDR3 consists of 16 residues. The CDR3 sequence is CASSLGQGIRTYEQYF. The CDR3 bases are TGCGCCAGCAGCTTGGGGCAGGGGATTAGGACCTACGAGCAGTACTTC.

The chain carries TRBV20-1 and TRBJ2-5; 11 bases match TRBD1. Germline V gives CDR1 DFQATT, CDR2 SNEGSKA (reference sequence). The CDR3 is 14 residues long. V shed 2 bases and J 2 bases; nucleotides not matched to a gene: 1. This CDR3 is CSARRDRGQETQYF. Here the CDR3 DNA reads TGCAGTGCTAGAAGGGACAGGGGGCAAGAGACCCAGTACTTC.

The V gene is TRBV6-5, the J gene TRBJ2-2, with TRBD2 identical over 11 bases. Per the germline V gene, CDR1 is MNHEY and CDR2 is SVGAGI. With 2 bases clipped from V and 3 bases from J, the junction kept 5 bases outside the gene matches. The CDR3 runs to 17 residues. CDR3 coding DNA: TGTGCCAGCAGTTACCAACTAGCGGGGGCCTACACCGGGGAGCTGTTTTTT. It codes for CASSYQLAGAYTGELFF.

This chain joins TRBV6-1 and TRBJ1-2; D not certain. This CDR3 comprises 13 residues. Trimming stripped 2 bases from V and 1 base from J, with 5 bases between. Per germline, CDR1 MNHNS and CDR2 SASEGT. Here the CDR3 reads CASSEYGNYGYTF. The CDR3 DNA reads TGTGCCAGCAGTGAATACGGTAACTATGGCTACACCTTC.

This chain connects TRBV4-1 to TRBJ1-5; possibly TRBD1 for D (6 bases). The V gene's germline CDR1 is MGHRA and CDR2 YSYEKL. Deletions cut 0 bases from V and 5 bases from J, with 14 bases between. The CDR3 has 16 residues. CDR3 residues: CASSQDRPGGDQPQHF. CDR3 in DNA: TGCGCCAGCAGCCAAGATAGACCCGGGGGCGATCAGCCCCAGCATTTT.

This clonotype was counted a single time. An end of the junction does not agree with germline; a read error may underlie this. This chain links TRBV3-1 with TRBJ2-7, with 7 bases identical to TRBD1. Germline V gene lookup returns CDR1 LGHDT and CDR2 YNNKEL (reference sequence). This CDR3 comprises 13 residues. The DNA of the CDR3 is TGTGCCAGCAGCCAAGTTCGAGGGACAGAGGGAGAGTTC. The encoded protein is CASSQVRGTEGEF.

This clonotype was seen more than once but under ten times. The chain carries TRBV20-1 and TRBJ1-2, with 8 bases aligning to TRBD1. After removal of 1 base from V and 3 bases from J, the junction contained 13 bases not matched to a gene. This CDR3 has 17 amino acids. CDR1 and CDR2 (germline): DFQATT, SNEGSKA (reference sequence). In DNA form, the CDR3 reads TGCAGTGCTAGAGGTGGACAGGGCACACCTTTCTACTATGGCTACACCTTC. This encodes CSARGGQGTPFYYGYTF.

The chain uses TRBV4-3 and TRBJ2-2; no clear D gene. The CDR3 has 17 residues. Trimming took off 0 bases at V and 4 bases at J, with 15 bases between the two ends. In germline, CDR1 is LGHNA, CDR2 YSLEER. The CDR3 protein is CASSQEVGVGVTGELFF. The CDR3 DNA sequence: TGCGCCAGCAGCCAAGAGGTTGGGGTAGGAGTCACCGGGGAGCTGTTTTTT.